Each of the 23 T cell receptor beta chains below was sequenced from the same sample in a study of regulatory T cells in long-lasting Graves disease. Time point noted: newly diagnosed GD, antithyroid drugs for less than 3 months. Making the TCR library involved RNA that had been extracted from PBMCs. Arm-PCR of CDR3 regions and iRepertoire HTBI primers were the basis on which TCR beta libraries were built. TCRdb processed the multiplex PCR reads anew with MiXCR; each CDR3 protein has one entry. The profile covers approximately 300,000 distinct CDR3 sequences, with about 18% appearing a single time and 35% to 45% taken by the ten largest. The material was peripheral blood mononuclear cells (PBMCs), obtained at new diagnosis, from a patient treated with antithyroid drugs. The receptor source for this set is a female donor with Graves disease.

This clonotype appeared a few times. The chain is built from TRBV7-9 and TRBJ2-2, with 8 positions matching TRBD1. Unmatched junction bases numbered 13, after V lost 4 bases and J lost 3 bases. In germline, CDR1 is SEHNR, CDR2 FQNEAQ (reference sequence). The CDR3 has 18 amino acids. The CDR3 DNA reads as TGTGCCAGCAGCTCCCCGCCTCAGGGGGCGGAGGACACCGGGGAGCTGTTTTTT. It is translated as CASSSPPQGAEDTGELFF.

This clonotype has just a few counts. The V gene is TRBV6-1, the J gene TRBJ2-7; 9 bases align to TRBD2. Germline CDR1 is MNHNS and CDR2 is SASEGT. This CDR3 has 14 amino acids. The J segment lost 2 bases and the V segment lost 7 bases, leaving 6 bases of the junction unmatched. In nucleotides, the CDR3 is TGTGCCAGCAAACCGGGACTAGCTCCCTACGAGCAGTACTTC. This encodes CASKPGLAPYEQYF.

This clonotype was seen at least ten times. CDR3 coding DNA: TGTGCCAGCAGTCCCAGAAGTAGCGGGTCCTACAATGAGCAGTTCTTC. Translating it yields CASSPRSSGSYNEQFF. This chain joins TRBV12-3 or TRBV12-4 and TRBJ2-1; 7 bases are shared with TRBD2. The length of the CDR3 is 16 residues. V shed 5 bases and J 1 base; nucleotides not matched to a gene: 8.

This clonotype has more than one count but fewer than ten. The rearrangement links TRBV5-1 to TRBJ2-3; D is uncertain. The DNA end is more similar to TRBJ2-5, so the J call may be wrong. This CDR3 comprises 11 residues. CDR1 and CDR2 (germline): SGHRS, YFSETQ. The CDR3 region is CASSFYKTQYF. Here the CDR3 DNA reads TGCGCCAGCAGCTTTTACAAGACCCAGTACTTC.

This clonotype has a handful of counts. The V gene is TRBV20-1, the J gene TRBJ2-3; D not certain. Trimming stripped 2 bases from V and 2 bases from J, with 17 bases between. The CDR3 is 16 amino acids. Germline V gene sequence: CDR1 DFQATT, CDR2 SNEGSKA (reference sequence). CDR3 sequence: CSARSSLPINTDTQYF. CDR3 sequence (DNA): TGCAGTGCTAGATCCAGTCTACCGATCAACACAGATACGCAGTATTTT.

V is TRBV6-1 and J is TRBJ2-5; TRBD2 matches 9 bases. The V gene end was trimmed by 5 bases and the J gene end by 2 bases; junction bases not matched to a gene: 3. Germline V CDR1 and CDR2: MNHNS, SASEGT. This CDR3 contains 14 residues. The CDR3 region is CASSRLAGQETQYF. Here the CDR3 DNA reads TGTGCCAGCAGTAGGCTAGCGGGACAAGAGACCCAGTACTTC.

The chain links TRBV19 to TRBJ1-1, with a tentative D call TRBD1 (5 bases). CDR1 LNHDA and CDR2 SQIVND come from the germline V gene (reference sequence). This CDR3 has 12 amino acids. Trimming pared 6 bases from V and 8 bases from J, leaving 13 bases between. CDR3 sequence: CASRWQGGEAFF. In DNA, the CDR3 is TGTGCCAGTAGATGGCAGGGAGGAGAAGCTTTCTTT. The complete variable domain, with remaining parts taken from reference TRBV19 and TRBJ1-1, reads DGGITQSPKYLFRKEGQNVTLSCEQNLNHDAMYWYRQDPGQGLRLIYYSQIVNDFQKGDIAEGYSVSREKKESFPLTVTSAQKNPTAFYLCASRWQGGEAFFGQGTRLTVV.

This clonotype was detected ten times or more. The rearrangement links TRBV15 to TRBJ2-5, with D perhaps TRBD2 (6 bases). Looked up from germline, CDR1 is LNHNV and CDR2 is YYDKDF (reference sequence). Trimming cost V 6 bases and J 4 bases, with 9 bases left between them. The CDR3 has 12 amino acids. In DNA form, the CDR3 reads TGTGCCACCAGGTCCGGGAGAGAGACCCAGTACTTC. Its protein is CATRSGRETQYF.

In regard to this clonotype: This may stem from a read error, because a much larger clone lies one nucleotide away. The chain combines TRBV20-1 with TRBJ2-7, with 14 bases fitting TRBD2. The germline V gene encodes CDR1 DFQATT and CDR2 SNEGSKA (reference sequence). J was trimmed by 2 bases and V by 2 bases; bases with no gene match: 2. The CDR3 has 15 residues. The CDR3 DNA reads as TGCAGTGCTAGAAGGGGACTAGCGGGAGCCTACGAGCAGTACTTC. It encodes CSARRGLAGAYEQYF.

In this sample, this clonotype turned up a few times. This sequence joins TRBV6-1 and TRBJ1-5; 10 nucleotides align to TRBD1. Germline lookup yields CDR1 MNHNS and CDR2 SASEGT. Unmatched junction bases numbered 8, after V lost 8 bases and J lost 4 bases. The CDR3 sequence is 15 residues long. The CDR3: CASVLGQGQNQPQHF. The CDR3 nucleotides read TGTGCCAGCGTTTTGGGACAGGGGCAGAATCAGCCCCAGCATTTT.

This clonotype was found many times. V gene TRBV2 combines with J gene TRBJ2-3; 10 bases fit TRBD2. CDR1 and CDR2 (germline): SNHLY, FYNNEI. The CDR3 consists of 14 residues. The ends lost 6 bases at V and 6 bases at J; junction bases unmatched: 6. CDR3 bases: TGTGCCAGCAGAGCGGGAGGGCCATTGGATACGCAGTATTTT. It specifies CASRAGGPLDTQYF.

There are a few counts of this clonotype. The chain couples TRBV29-1 to TRBJ2-7, with 9 positions matching TRBD2. The germline V gene has CDR1 SQVTM and CDR2 ANQGSEA. CDR3 length equals 12 residues. V trimming: 7 bases; J trimming: 5 bases; junction bases outside the gene matches: 6. The CDR3 DNA reads as TGCAGCGCGGTAGCGGGAGTAAACGAGCAGTACTTC. The encoded protein is CSAVAGVNEQYF.

This clonotype was detected a few times. V and J are TRBV10-3 and TRBJ2-1; 14 nucleotides match TRBD2. CDR3 length equals 15 residues. Germline V CDR1 and CDR2: ENHRY, SYGVKD. V shed 0 bases and J 8 bases; nucleotides not matched to a gene: 0. The CDR3 DNA reads as TGTGCCATCAGTGAGTCGACTAGCGGGAGGGATGAGCAGTTCTTC. The encoded protein is CAISESTSGRDEQFF.

This clonotype was seen repeatedly, ten times or more. The chain uses TRBV5-4 and TRBJ2-1; 10 positions match TRBD2. The CDR3 extends over 17 amino acids. Germline V gene sequence: CDR1 SGHNT, CDR2 YYREEE (reference sequence). V shed 0 bases and J 8 bases; nucleotides not matched to a gene: 11. The CDR3 DNA sequence: TGTGCCAGCAGCTTGGGGACTAGCGGTCTCGCTAGGGATGAGCAGTTCTTC. Protein: CASSLGTSGLARDEQFF.

The rearrangement links TRBV5-1 to TRBJ2-7; 15 bases are a match to TRBD2. The V and J ends lost 5 bases and 5 bases, in that order; junction bases with no gene match: 5. The germline V gene has CDR1 SGHRS and CDR2 YFSETQ. This CDR3 is built from 15 residues. Here the CDR3 reads CASSGLAGGPHEQYF. The CDR3 nucleotides read TGCGCCAGCAGTGGACTAGCGGGAGGGCCCCACGAGCAGTACTTC.

This clonotype occurred many times. The rearrangement joins TRBV6-1 to TRBJ2-7; 9 nucleotides match TRBD2. The CDR3 is 15 amino acids. Per the germline V gene, CDR1 is MNHNS and CDR2 is SASEGT. Unmatched junction bases numbered 14, after V lost 7 bases and J lost 7 bases. This chain's CDR3 is CASKNRREGPREQYF. The CDR3 DNA reads as TGTGCCAGCAAGAATCGGCGGGAGGGCCCGCGGGAGCAGTACTTC.

This clonotype was seen at least ten times. The chain is built from TRBV28 and TRBJ1-4; D is uncertain. Germline assignment: CDR1 MDHEN and CDR2 SYDVKM. The CDR3 is made up of 12 amino acids. V was cut by 8 bases and J by 4 bases, with 8 bases left in between. The CDR3 sequence is CASRALNEKLFF. In DNA, the CDR3 is TGTGCCAGCCGGGCCCTTAATGAAAAACTGTTTTTT.

This clonotype was observed many times. The chain recombines TRBV6-1 with TRBJ2-3, with 9 positions matching TRBD1. This CDR3 is 15 amino acids long. In germline, CDR1 is MNHNS, CDR2 SASEGT. V was pared by 6 bases and J by 2 bases, with 6 bases of the junction left unmatched. CDR3 sequence: CASSKQGAHTDTQYF. The CDR3 DNA is TGTGCCAGCAGCAAACAGGGGGCGCACACAGATACGCAGTATTTT.

This sequence joins TRBV7-8 and TRBJ2-1; 11 bases are shared with TRBD2. This CDR3 has 15 residues. Trimming cost V 5 bases and J 6 bases; bases outside gene matches: 6. Germline V gene data show CDR1 as SGHVS and CDR2 as FQNEAQ. DNA for the CDR3: TGTGCCAGCAGCCGCTCCGGGACTAGCGGCAATGAGCAGTTCTTC. Its protein is CASSRSGTSGNEQFF.

There are many counts of this clonotype. J is TRBJ2-1 and V is TRBV11-3; TRBD2 matches 10 bases. CDR1 and CDR2 (germline): SGHNT, YENEEA. V was pared by 5 bases and J by 6 bases, with 4 bases of the junction left unmatched. This CDR3 region has 14 residues. This chain's CDR3 is CASSPGLAANEQFF. The CDR3, as DNA: TGTGCCAGCAGCCCTGGACTAGCGGCCAATGAGCAGTTCTTC.

This clonotype was counted many times. The chain joins TRBV28 to TRBJ2-4; TRBD2 matches at 7 bases. Trimming cost V 6 bases and J 8 bases; bases outside gene matches: 4. Germline values: CDR1 MDHEN, CDR2 SYDVKM. The CDR3 has 12 amino acids. CDR3 sequence: CASRRGKHIQYF. DNA for the CDR3: TGTGCCAGCAGGCGGGGGAAGCACATTCAGTACTTC.

This chain links TRBV7-9 with TRBJ2-7; 7 bases map to TRBD2. This CDR3 spans 15 amino acids. Germline V gene data show CDR1 as SEHNR and CDR2 as FQNEAQ (reference sequence). Trimming took 5 bases from V and 5 from J; bases not matched to a gene: 12. The CDR3 loop is CASSPLRTSSDEQYF. The CDR3 nucleotides are TGTGCCAGCAGCCCCCTGAGGACTAGTTCGGACGAGCAGTACTTC.

The chain uses TRBV10-3 and TRBJ2-7, with D unresolved. Trimming stripped 1 base from V and 2 bases from J, with 12 bases between. The length of the CDR3 is 15 residues. Germline CDR1 reads ENHRY; CDR2 reads SYGVKD. CDR3 DNA: TGTGCCATCAGTGAGTTTTCGGTCAGTACCTACGAGCAGTACTTC. Translating it yields CAISEFSVSTYEQYF.